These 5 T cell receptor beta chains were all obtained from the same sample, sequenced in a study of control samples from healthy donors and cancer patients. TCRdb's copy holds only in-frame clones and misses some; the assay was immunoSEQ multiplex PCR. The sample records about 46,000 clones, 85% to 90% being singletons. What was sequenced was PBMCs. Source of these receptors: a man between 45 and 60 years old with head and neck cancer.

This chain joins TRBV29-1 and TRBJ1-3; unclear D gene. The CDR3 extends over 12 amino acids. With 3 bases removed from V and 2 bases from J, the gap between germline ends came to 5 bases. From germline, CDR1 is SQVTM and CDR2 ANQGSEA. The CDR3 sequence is CSVEGTGNTIYF. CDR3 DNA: TGCAGCGTTGAGGGCACTGGAAACACCATATATTTT.

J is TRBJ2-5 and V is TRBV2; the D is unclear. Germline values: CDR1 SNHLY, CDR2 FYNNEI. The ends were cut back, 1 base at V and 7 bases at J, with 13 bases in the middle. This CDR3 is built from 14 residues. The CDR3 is CASSEGQRVGTQYF. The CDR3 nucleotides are TGTGCCAGCAGTGAAGGTCAAAGGGTGGGGACCCAGTACTTC.

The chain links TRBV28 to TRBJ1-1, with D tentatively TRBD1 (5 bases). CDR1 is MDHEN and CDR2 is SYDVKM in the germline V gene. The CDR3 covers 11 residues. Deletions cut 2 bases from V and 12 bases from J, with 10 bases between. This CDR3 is CASSLQGKPFF. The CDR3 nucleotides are TGTGCCAGCAGTTTACAGGGAAAACCTTTCTTT. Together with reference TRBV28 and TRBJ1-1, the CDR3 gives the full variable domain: DVKVTQSSRYLVKRTGEKVFLECVQDMDHENMFWYRQDPGLGLRLIYFSYDVKMKEKGDIPEGYSVSREKKERFSLILESASTNQTSMYLCASSLQGKPFFGQGTRLTVV.

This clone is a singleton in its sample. The CDR3 loop is CASSFVPAGRNNEQFF. Written as DNA, the CDR3 is TGTGCCAGCAGTTTCGTCCCGGCGGGCAGGAACAATGAGCAGTTCTTC. This rearrangement joins TRBV28 to TRBJ2-1; maybe TRBD2 (5 bases). This CDR3 contains 16 residues. The V gene's germline CDR1 is MDHEN and CDR2 SYDVKM. The ends were cut back, 3 bases at V and 5 bases at J, with 17 bases in the middle.

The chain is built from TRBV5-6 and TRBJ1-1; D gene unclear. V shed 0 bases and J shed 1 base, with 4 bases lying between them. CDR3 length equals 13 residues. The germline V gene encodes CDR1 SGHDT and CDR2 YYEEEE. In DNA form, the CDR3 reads TGTGCCAGCAGCTTGGAGGCGAACACTGAAGCTTTCTTT. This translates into CASSLEANTEAFF.